This TCR beta chain appears in the sequencing data of a study of patients and donors after allogeneic stem cell transplantation. TCRdb called the RT-PCR reads again in MiXCR, with one record for every CDR3 protein. The sample lists about 74,000 distinct CDR3 sequences; about a quarter were seen once. This CDR3 is built from 12 residues. CDR1 and CDR2 from the germline V gene are SGHDN and FVKESK. Trimming removed 4 bases at V and 8 bases at J, with 11 bases between. V gene TRBV14 combines with J gene TRBJ1-2; D gene uncertain. Material for sequencing was blood, either unsorted or a sorted T cell fraction (not recorded which). The TCR comes from a human donor who was either an allogeneic HSCT recipient or a stem cell or donor lymphocyte infusion donor (not recorded which). It is not recorded whose cells these are; they may come from a transplant donor. The CDR3 region is CASSLGLVGYTF. The CDR3 DNA is TGTGCCAGCAGCCTTGGTCTGGTCGGCTACACCTTC.